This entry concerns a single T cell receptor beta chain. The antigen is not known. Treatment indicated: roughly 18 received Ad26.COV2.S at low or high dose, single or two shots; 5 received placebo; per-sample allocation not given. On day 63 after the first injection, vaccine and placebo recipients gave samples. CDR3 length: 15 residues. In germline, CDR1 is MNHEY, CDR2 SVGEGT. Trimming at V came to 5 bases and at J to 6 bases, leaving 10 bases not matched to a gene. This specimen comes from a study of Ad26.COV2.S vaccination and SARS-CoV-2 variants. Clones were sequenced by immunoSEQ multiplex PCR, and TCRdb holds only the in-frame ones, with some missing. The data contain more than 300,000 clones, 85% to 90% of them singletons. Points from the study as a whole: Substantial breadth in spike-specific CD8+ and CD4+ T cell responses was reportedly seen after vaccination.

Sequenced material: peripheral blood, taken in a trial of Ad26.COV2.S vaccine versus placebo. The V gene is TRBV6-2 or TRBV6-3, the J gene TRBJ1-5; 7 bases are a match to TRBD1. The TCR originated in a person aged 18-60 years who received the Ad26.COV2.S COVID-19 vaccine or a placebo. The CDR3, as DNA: TGTGCCAGCAGTCAGACAGGGAGCGTCGGTCAGCCCCAGCATTTT. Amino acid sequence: CASSQTGSVGQPQHF.